Shown below are 23 T cell receptor beta chains from a single sample sequenced in a study of identical twins. One entry per CDR3 protein, called by TCRdb with MiXCR from the 5' RACE reads. The sample has 690,000 or so distinct CDR3 sequences; roughly 6.2% are singletons. Material: naive T cells sorted from blood. The receptors here all came from a man in his late teens or twenties in good health.

This clonotype was recorded a few times. This chain joins TRBV30 and TRBJ2-1, with D perhaps assigned TRBD1 or TRBD2 (5 bases each). This CDR3 contains 14 residues. Germline V gives CDR1 GTSNPN, CDR2 SVGIG (reference sequence). Trimming stripped 5 bases from V and 1 base from J, with 12 bases between. The CDR3 sequence is CAWGDGKSYNEQFF. In DNA, the CDR3 is TGTGCCTGGGGGGACGGAAAGTCCTACAATGAGCAGTTCTTC.

This clonotype turned up a few times. V gene TRBV18 combines with J gene TRBJ2-7; either TRBD1 or TRBD2 may fit D (5 bases each). Trimming shortened V by 6 bases and J by 2 bases, and 14 bases separated the two germline ends. CDR3 length equals 14 residues. Germline V gives CDR1 KGHSH, CDR2 LQKENI. The CDR3 here is CASSGDRNTYEQYV. CDR3 DNA: TGTGCCAGCTCCGGGGACCGCAACACCTACGAGCAGTACGTC.

This clonotype was found many times. The J gene is TRBJ2-6, the V gene TRBV24-1; 8 bases agree with TRBD2. The V gene's germline CDR1 is KGHDR and CDR2 SFDVKD. V lost 4 bases, J lost 2 bases, and 6 bases stayed unmatched. CDR3 length: 17 residues. CDR3 loop: CATSDPSGGTGANVLTF. CDR3 DNA: TGTGCCACCAGTGACCCCTCGGGGGGGACTGGGGCCAACGTCCTGACTTTC.

This sequence joins TRBV20-1 and TRBJ2-7; 12 bases match TRBD2. Trimming removed 6 bases from V and 4 bases from J; junction bases left unmatched: 13. The CDR3 sequence is 16 residues long. Germline CDR1 DFQATT, CDR2 SNEGSKA (reference sequence). The CDR3 bases are TGCAGTGCGACAACCGGCGGACTAGCGGGGACGTACGAGCAGTACTTC. Its translation is CSATTGGLAGTYEQYF.

This clonotype was recorded at least ten times. V usage is TRBV10-3 and J usage is TRBJ1-5; D gene ambiguous. The CDR3 length is 16 residues. Germline V gene lookup returns CDR1 ENHRY and CDR2 SYGVKD. V shed 2 bases and J shed 1 base, with 12 bases lying between them. The CDR3: CAISEDVISSNQPQHF. Here the CDR3 DNA reads TGTGCCATCAGTGAGGACGTCATATCAAGCAATCAGCCCCAGCATTTT.

The V call is TRBV15, the J call TRBJ2-1; 8 nucleotides agree with TRBD2. The V gene end was trimmed by 5 bases and the J gene end by 7 bases; junction bases not matched to a gene: 16. The CDR3 extends over 17 amino acids. CDR1 is LNHNV and CDR2 is YYDKDF in the germline V gene (reference sequence). The CDR3 is CATSPHPPGLVLNEQFF. CDR3 bases: TGTGCCACCAGCCCTCACCCACCGGGACTAGTGTTGAATGAGCAGTTCTTC.

This clonotype has a count of ten or more. The J gene is TRBJ2-1, the V gene TRBV20-1; D uncertain. Trimming removed 3 bases at V and 0 bases at J, with 18 bases between. The CDR3 extends over 17 amino acids. Looked up from germline, CDR1 is DFQATT and CDR2 is SNEGSKA (reference sequence). CDR3 nucleotides: TGCAGTGCTAGCAGTCTCGGTCGCGGCAGCTCCTACAATGAGCAGTTCTTC. It encodes CSASSLGRGSSYNEQFF.

This clonotype was detected ten times or more. The chain is built from TRBV27 and TRBJ2-1, with D unclear. CDR3 size: 12 residues. Germline-derived CDR1 and CDR2 are MNHEY and SMNVEV (reference sequence). The ends were cut back, 0 bases at V and 9 bases at J, with 6 bases in the middle. CDR3 nucleotide sequence: TGTGCCAGCAGTTTATCGAACGGTGAGCAGTTCTTC. It yields the protein CASSLSNGEQFF.

This clonotype has just a few counts. The V and J genes are TRBV29-1 and TRBJ2-1; D perhaps matches TRBD2 (6 bases). This CDR3 has 11 amino acids. Germline CDR1 reads SQVTM; CDR2 reads ANQGSEA. V was cut by 1 base and J by 12 bases, with 10 bases left in between. The DNA of the CDR3 is TGCAGCGTTGAAGTAGTAGCGGCGCAGTTCTTC. Translated, it gives CSVEVVAAQFF.

The table lists this clonotype with many counts. The rearrangement joins TRBV15 to TRBJ1-4; D is uncertain. Trimming removed 0 bases from V and 8 bases from J, with 7 bases in between. This CDR3 has 13 amino acids. In germline, CDR1 is LNHNV, CDR2 YYDKDF (reference sequence). CDR3 sequence reads: CATSRDLREKLFF. In DNA form, the CDR3 reads TGTGCCACCAGCAGAGATCTTCGAGAAAAACTGTTTTTT.

This clonotype showed up just a few times. The V and J genes are TRBV12-3 or TRBV12-4 and TRBJ1-1; no firm D call. Trimming cost V 9 bases and J 0 bases, with 17 bases left between them. This CDR3 contains 15 residues. CDR3 bases: TGTGCCAGTATCGATCGGGCAGCCATGAACACTGAAGCTTTCTTT. It yields the protein CASIDRAAMNTEAFF.

There are many counts of this clonotype. The V gene is TRBV11-1, the J gene TRBJ2-1; TRBD2 agrees at 7 bases. The CDR3 length is 13 residues. From germline, CDR1 is SGHAT and CDR2 FQDESV (reference sequence). J gave up 5 bases and V 5 bases, and 3 bases lay outside the gene matches. Here the CDR3 DNA reads TGTGCCAGCAGCCGCGGACTAGACAATGAGCAGTTCTTC. Protein: CASSRGLDNEQFF.

This clonotype was counted ten times or more. The gene calls are TRBV20-1 and TRBJ2-5, with no clear D. The CDR3 runs 13 residues. Germline assignment: CDR1 DFQATT and CDR2 SNEGSKA (reference sequence). Trimming removed 1 base at V and 0 bases at J, with 6 bases between. CDR3 amino acids: CSARGWYQETQYF. The CDR3 nucleotides read TGCAGTGCTAGAGGCTGGTACCAAGAGACCCAGTACTTC.

This clonotype has ten or more counts. This chain connects TRBV20-1 to TRBJ2-3; 9 nucleotides match TRBD2. CDR1 is DFQATT and CDR2 is SNEGSKA in the germline V gene (reference sequence). V lost 1 base to trimming and J lost 2 bases; unmatched junction nucleotides: 4. The CDR3 covers 15 residues. As DNA, the CDR3 is TGCAGTGCTAGAGCTCTAGCGGGATACACAGATACGCAGTATTTT. It translates to CSARALAGYTDTQYF.

V and J are TRBV2 and TRBJ2-7; the D call may be TRBD1 or TRBD2 (5 bases each). The CDR3 runs 13 residues. V gave up 6 bases and J gave up 1 base, with 10 bases separating them. Germline V gene data show CDR1 as SNHLY and CDR2 as FYNNEI. CDR3 in amino acids: CASRGDLSYEQYF. The CDR3 coding sequence is TGTGCCAGCAGGGGGGATCTTTCCTACGAGCAGTACTTC.

This clonotype was seen at least ten times. The chain carries TRBV5-1 and TRBJ1-1, with D uncertain. The ends were cut back, 3 bases at V and 8 bases at J, with 8 bases in the middle. This CDR3 comprises 11 residues. Germline-derived CDR1 and CDR2 are SGHRS and YFSETQ. In nucleotides, the CDR3 is TGCGCCAGCAGCTCCATGACGGAAGCTTTCTTT. Protein product: CASSSMTEAFF.

In this sample, this clonotype turned up many times. J is TRBJ1-1 and V is TRBV25-1; D not resolved. Trimming took 3 bases from V and 4 from J, leaving 6 bases between them. The length of the CDR3 is 12 residues. Per the germline V gene, CDR1 is MGHDK and CDR2 is SYGVNS. The CDR3 DNA reads TGTGCCAGCAGTGAGATGGGCACTGAAGCTTTCTTT. It translates to CASSEMGTEAFF. The full variable domain, completed using reference TRBV25-1 and TRBJ1-1, is EADIYQTPRYLVIGTGKKITLECSQTMGHDKMYWYQQDPGMELHLIHYSYGVNSTEKGDLSSESTVSRIRTEHFPLTLESARPSHTSQYLCASSEMGTEAFFGQGTRLTVV.

This clonotype was seen at least ten times. The gene calls are TRBV7-9 and TRBJ2-2; the D is unclear. Germline values: CDR1 SEHNR, CDR2 FQNEAQ (reference sequence). There are 17 residues in the CDR3. V lost 3 bases to trimming and J lost 5 bases, with 19 bases between them. The CDR3 DNA sequence: TGTGCCAGCAGCTTGCCGTTGCGGCTACATCCTACCGGGGAGCTGTTTTTT. Its protein is CASSLPLRLHPTGELFF. The entire variable domain, with the rest obtained from reference TRBV7-9 and TRBJ2-2, is as follows: DTGVSQNPRHKITKRGQNVTFRCDPISEHNRLYWYRQTLGQGPEFLTYFQNEAQLEKSRLLSDRFSAERPKGSFSTLEIQRTEQGDSAMYLCASSLPLRLHPTGELFFGEGSRLTVL.

This clonotype appeared many times. The CDR3 reads CASNTGVEYEQYF. DNA for the CDR3: TGTGCCAGTAACACGGGAGTTGAATACGAGCAGTACTTC. V gene TRBV28 combines with J gene TRBJ2-7; maybe TRBD2 (6 bases). Germline V lookup: CDR1 MDHEN, CDR2 SYDVKM. The CDR3 runs to 13 residues. V dropped 9 bases and J dropped 4 bases, with 16 bases sitting between them.

The V and J genes are TRBV11-2 and TRBJ2-5; D remains unclear. V dropped 2 bases and J dropped 2 bases, with 12 bases sitting between them. This CDR3 is built from 15 residues. Germline V gene sequence: CDR1 SGHAT, CDR2 FQNNGV. CDR3 region: CASSLWWADQETQYF. CDR3 DNA: TGTGCCAGCAGCTTATGGTGGGCAGATCAAGAGACCCAGTACTTC.

This clonotype was detected ten times or more. The chain's CDR3 is CSAREQWGLTVNEQFF. The CDR3 nucleotides are TGCAGTGCCAGGGAACAGTGGGGGCTAACAGTCAATGAGCAGTTCTTC. The V and J genes are TRBV20-1 and TRBJ2-1, with D possibly being TRBD1 (6 bases). Per germline, CDR1 DFQATT and CDR2 SNEGSKA (reference sequence). Trimming stripped 6 bases from V and 6 bases from J, with 24 bases between. The CDR3 extends over 16 amino acids.

This clonotype came up many times. The chain employs TRBV12-3 or TRBV12-4 and TRBJ2-1, with 7 bases that match TRBD2. V shed 5 bases, J shed 0 bases, and the junction held 10 bases outside the gene matches. There are 17 residues in the CDR3. DNA of the CDR3: TGTGCCAGCAGTGCCGAGGGAGCGGGGTACTCCTACAATGAGCAGTTCTTC. Protein sequence: CASSAEGAGYSYNEQFF.

There are a few counts of this clonotype. This chain links TRBV29-1 with TRBJ1-2; D is unclear. This CDR3 has 11 residues. Trimming took off 4 bases at V and 8 bases at J, with 11 bases between the two ends. Germline lookup yields CDR1 SQVTM and CDR2 ANQGSEA. The DNA of the CDR3 is TGCAGCGTTGGAAGGGAGGACGGCTACACCTTC. Protein: CSVGREDGYTF.